A single sample is the source of the 29 T cell receptor beta chains below, sequenced in a study of blood T cell repertoires in COVID-19. Sequencing was performed with immunoSEQ multiplex PCR; in TCRdb, only in-frame clones are kept and a portion is missing. The table shows over 350,000 clones, with 88% occurring only once. Sequencing used PBMCs or T cells enriched from blood (not recorded which). These receptors were obtained from a woman between 18 and 30 years old who had recovered from COVID-19.

V is TRBV5-5 and J is TRBJ1-1; 8 bases are shared with TRBD1. CDR3 length: 16 residues. The germline CDR1 and CDR2 sequences are SGHKS and YYEKEE (reference sequence). The ends lost 2 bases at V and 6 bases at J; junction bases unmatched: 12. This chain's CDR3 is CASSFGTGPGYAEAFF. CDR3 sequence (DNA): TGTGCCAGCAGCTTCGGGACAGGCCCGGGTTACGCTGAAGCTTTCTTT.

The chain has TRBV19 and TRBJ1-2; D is perhaps TRBD1 (5 bases). The CDR3 totals 14 residues. Trimming removed 7 bases at V and 8 bases at J, with 20 bases between. The germline V gene encodes CDR1 LNHDA and CDR2 SQIVND (reference sequence). CDR3 sequence (DNA): TGTGCCAGTAACAACCGGGCAGGGAGGCGAGGCTACACCTTC. Its protein product is CASNNRAGRRGYTF. Looking up the rest from reference TRBV19 and TRBJ1-2 gives the full variable domain: DGGITQSPKYLFRKEGQNVTLSCEQNLNHDAMYWYRQDPGQGLRLIYYSQIVNDFQKGDIAEGYSVSREKKESFPLTVTSAQKNPTAFYLCASNNRAGRRGYTFGSGTRLTVV.

This chain uses TRBV5-5 with TRBJ2-1; 8 bases agree with TRBD1. Per germline, CDR1 SGHKS and CDR2 YYEKEE (reference sequence). The CDR3 consists of 15 residues. The V segment lost 3 bases and the J segment 1 base; nucleotides outside the gene matches: 3. CDR3 coding DNA: TGTGCCAGCAGCTCACAGGGGGAGTCCTACAATGAGCAGTTCTTC. This translates into CASSSQGESYNEQFF.

This clone was counted at least ten times. The chain combines TRBV28 with TRBJ1-1; possible D gene TRBD1, 5 bases. V shed 6 bases and J shed 0 bases, with 14 bases lying between them. CDR1 is MDHEN and CDR2 is SYDVKM in the germline V gene. The CDR3 totals 15 residues. The CDR3 DNA reads as TGTGCCAGCAGCCTCGACGGGGGGATGAACACTGAAGCTTTCTTT. It translates to CASSLDGGMNTEAFF.

V and J are TRBV30 and TRBJ2-5; 9 nucleotides line up with TRBD2. With 5 bases clipped from V and 5 bases from J, the junction kept 6 bases outside the gene matches. Germline V gene data show CDR1 as GTSNPN and CDR2 as SVGIG (reference sequence). This CDR3 has 13 amino acids. The CDR3 region has the DNA TGTGCCTGGGGTGGACTAGCGAGGGAGACCCAGTACTTC. Amino acid sequence: CAWGGLARETQYF. The complete variable domain, with remaining parts taken from reference TRBV30 and TRBJ2-5, reads SQTIHQWPATLVQPVGSPLSLECTVEGTSNPNLYWYRQAAGRGLQLLFYSVGIGQISSEVPQNLSASRPQDRQFILSSKKLLLSDSGFYLCAWGGLARETQYFGPGTRLLVL.

The chain recombines TRBV6-5 with TRBJ1-4; possible D gene TRBD1, 5 bases. Germline-derived CDR1 and CDR2 are MNHEY and SVGAGI. The CDR3 length is 15 residues. Trimming took 0 bases from V and 8 from J, leaving 13 bases between them. CDR3 in DNA: TGTGCCAGCAGTTACTCGATATCAGGGAACGAAAAACTGTTTTTT. Translated: CASSYSISGNEKLFF.

The genes are TRBV5-1 and TRBJ1-1, with TRBD1 matching 9 bases. After removal of 0 bases from V and 4 bases from J, the junction contained 7 bases not matched to a gene. The CDR3 is 16 amino acids. Germline lookup yields CDR1 SGHRS and CDR2 YFSETQ. The CDR3 loop reads CASSLEQGAGSTEAFF. In DNA, the CDR3 is TGCGCCAGCAGCTTGGAACAGGGGGCAGGGAGCACTGAAGCTTTCTTT.

V gene TRBV3-1 (or the pseudogene TRBV3-2) combines with J gene TRBJ2-3; tentative D call: TRBD2 (5 bases). The CDR3 totals 15 residues. Trimming took off 5 bases at V and 0 bases at J, with 12 bases between the two ends. The germline CDR1 and CDR2 sequences are LGHDT and YNNKEL (reference sequence). The CDR3 nucleotides are TGTGCCAGCAGCAGCGGACTGTCTAGCACAGATACGCAGTATTTT. Its protein product is CASSSGLSSTDTQYF.

This clone was seen once. V and J are TRBV30 and TRBJ1-1, with D unclear. The CDR3 is 13 residues long. Germline V CDR1 and CDR2: GTSNPN, SVGIG (reference sequence). V lost 0 bases and J lost 4, with 9 bases in between. The chain's CDR3 is CAWSVNGGTEAFF. The CDR3 DNA follows: TGTGCCTGGAGTGTTAATGGCGGCACTGAAGCTTTCTTT.

This clone is a singleton in its sample. This chain uses TRBV7-6 with TRBJ2-5; D call uncertain. Germline assignment: CDR1 SGHVS and CDR2 FNYEAQ. The CDR3 is made up of 12 amino acids. Trimming took off 5 bases at V and 7 bases at J, with 11 bases between the two ends. DNA for the CDR3: TGTGCCAGCAGCCGCGAACCGGGGACCCAGTACTTC. As protein: CASSREPGTQYF.

V and J are TRBV30 and TRBJ1-6; TRBD1 is a possible D gene (5 bases). This CDR3 is 16 amino acids long. V dropped 0 bases and J dropped 8 bases, with 17 bases sitting between them. Germline CDR1 and CDR2: GTSNPN and SVGIG (reference sequence). CDR3 region: CAWSVPGWGSDSPLHF. In nucleotides, the CDR3 is TGTGCCTGGAGTGTACCAGGGTGGGGTTCGGATTCACCCCTCCACTTT.

A note on this clone: Other DNA sequences in the sample encode the same CDR3. CDR3 sequence: CASSLRGGNTEAFF. CDR3 sequence (DNA): TGTGCCAGCAGTTTGCGTGGGGGGAATACTGAAGCTTTCTTT. This chain connects TRBV27 to TRBJ1-1; maybe TRBD1 (5 bases). Germline V CDR1 and CDR2: MNHEY, SMNVEV (reference sequence). Between the trimmed V and J ends, which lost 3 bases and 5 bases, there was a span of 13 bases. This CDR3 comprises 14 residues.

V is TRBV7-2 and J is TRBJ1-5; unclear D gene. The length of the CDR3 is 15 residues. The germline V gene has CDR1 SGHTA and CDR2 FQGNSA. V lost 1 base to trimming and J lost 9 bases, with 16 bases between them. CDR3 loop: CASSLDRRGRGPQHF. CDR3 sequence (DNA): TGTGCCAGCAGCTTAGATCGGAGAGGGCGGGGGCCCCAGCATTTT. The variable domain in full, completed from reference TRBV7-2 and TRBJ1-5, reads GAGVSQSPSNKVTEKGKDVELRCDPISGHTALYWYRQSLGQGLEFLIYFQGNSAPDKSGLPSDRFSAERTGGSVSTLTIQRTQQEDSAVYLCASSLDRRGRGPQHFGDGTRLSIL.

The chain recombines TRBV5-1 with TRBJ1-3; no reliable D call. Germline V lookup: CDR1 SGHRS, CDR2 YFSETQ. The V and J ends lost 0 bases and 0 bases respectively, with 7 bases between them. The length of the CDR3 is 15 residues. The CDR3 reads CASSLAEASGNTIYF. CDR3 nucleotides: TGCGCCAGCAGCTTGGCGGAGGCCTCTGGAAACACCATATATTTT.

J is TRBJ2-3 and V is TRBV3-1 (or the pseudogene TRBV3-2); tentatively, D is TRBD1 (5 bases). V was trimmed by 0 bases and J by 1 base, leaving 14 bases between them. The CDR3 loop spans 17 amino acids. Germline V gene sequence: CDR1 LGHDT, CDR2 YNNKEL (reference sequence). The CDR3 sequence: CASSQDMRQGGTDTQYF. CDR3 in DNA: TGTGCCAGCAGCCAAGATATGAGGCAAGGGGGCACAGATACGCAGTATTTT.

CDR3 sequence: CASSQFQGGGYTF. The CDR3 DNA sequence: TGTGCCAGCAGCCAATTTCAGGGAGGCGGCTACACCTTC. The chain is built from TRBV14 and TRBJ1-2; D perhaps matches TRBD1 (5 bases). The CDR3 length is 13 residues. Germline V CDR1 and CDR2: SGHDN, FVKESK. Trimming stripped 2 bases from V and 8 bases from J, with 12 bases between.

The DNA for the CDR3 is TGTGCCAGCAGCTTAGATTCTGGACAGAACAATGAGCAGTTCTTC. It encodes CASSLDSGQNNEQFF. The gene calls are TRBV7-2 and TRBJ2-1; D might be TRBD1 (6 bases). CDR1 is SGHTA and CDR2 is FQGNSA in the germline V gene. The CDR3 sequence is 15 residues long. V was cut by 1 base and J by 5 bases, with 12 bases left in between. The full variable domain, completed using reference TRBV7-2 and TRBJ2-1, is GAGVSQSPSNKVTEKGKDVELRCDPISGHTALYWYRQSLGQGLEFLIYFQGNSAPDKSGLPSDRFSAERTGGSVSTLTIQRTQQEDSAVYLCASSLDSGQNNEQFFGPGTRLTVL.

The rearrangement links TRBV7-9 to TRBJ1-1; D gene unclear. In germline, CDR1 is SEHNR, CDR2 FQNEAQ (reference sequence). V shed 5 bases and J shed 0 bases, with 10 bases lying between them. CDR3 size: 14 residues. CDR3: CASSPREMNTEAFF. The CDR3 nucleotides read TGTGCCAGCAGCCCGAGGGAAATGAACACTGAAGCTTTCTTT.

This clone appeared a single time. The chain carries TRBV3-1 (or the pseudogene TRBV3-2) and TRBJ1-1; D gene ambiguous. V dropped 3 bases and J dropped 1 base, with 9 bases sitting between them. This CDR3 region has 14 residues. Per germline, CDR1 LGHDT and CDR2 YNNKEL (reference sequence). In DNA, the CDR3 is TGTGCCAGCAGCCACGGTACCCGGAACACTGAAGCTTTCTTT. Its translation is CASSHGTRNTEAFF.

About this clone: The sample holds other DNA sequences that translate to the same CDR3. V usage is TRBV19 and J usage is TRBJ1-2, with TRBD1 matching over 9 bases. Germline V gene lookup returns CDR1 LNHDA and CDR2 SQIVND (reference sequence). This CDR3 has 13 residues. V was pared by 4 bases and J by 8 bases, with 5 bases of the junction left unmatched. The CDR3 sequence: CASSTGQGRGYTF. Written as DNA, the CDR3 is TGTGCCAGTAGTACCGGACAGGGGAGAGGCTACACCTTC.

The chain is built from TRBV27 and TRBJ2-2, with 11 nucleotides matching TRBD2. Germline CDR1 reads MNHEY; CDR2 reads SMNVEV (reference sequence). CDR3 size: 18 residues. The V segment lost 8 bases and the J segment 1 base; nucleotides outside the gene matches: 12. CDR3 DNA sequence: TGTGCCAGCGCCACCCTGGGGCTAGCGGGGGGGAACACCGGGGAGCTGTTTTTT. Translated, it gives CASATLGLAGGNTGELFF.

This chain joins TRBV11-1 and TRBJ1-3; 7 bases align to TRBD1. Unmatched junction bases numbered 4, after V lost 5 bases and J lost 6 bases. Germline values: CDR1 SGHAT, CDR2 FQDESV (reference sequence). The CDR3 is 13 residues long. The CDR3, as DNA: TGTGCCAGCAGCGCGGGACAGACAAACACCATATATTTT. Translation: CASSAGQTNTIYF.

The chain uses TRBV7-6 and TRBJ2-2; 10 bases agree with TRBD1. V trimming: 5 bases; J trimming: 8 bases; junction bases outside the gene matches: 11. Germline V lookup: CDR1 SGHVS, CDR2 FNYEAQ. This CDR3 contains 16 residues. The CDR3 region has the DNA TGTGCCAGCAGCGCTGGGACAGGGGCGGAGAGGGGGGAGCTGTTTTTT. Residues: CASSAGTGAERGELFF.

The chain has TRBV6-2 or TRBV6-3 and TRBJ1-1; a weak D match, TRBD1 (6 bases). Between the trimmed V and J ends, which lost 4 bases and 4 bases, there was a span of 13 bases. This CDR3 is built from 14 residues. The germline V gene encodes CDR1 MNHEY and CDR2 SVGEGT. The CDR3 sequence: CASSSQGSGTEAFF. The CDR3 DNA is TGTGCCAGCAGTTCTCAGGGGTCGGGCACTGAAGCTTTCTTT.

This clone appeared a few times. The rearrangement links TRBV19 to TRBJ1-2, with TRBD1 matching over 12 bases. There are 16 residues in the CDR3. The V and J ends lost 5 bases and 4 bases, in that order; junction bases with no gene match: 8. The V gene's germline CDR1 is LNHDA and CDR2 SQIVND (reference sequence). The CDR3 DNA reads as TGTGCCAGTAGTCGATCCGGGACAGGGGGCGCCTATGGCTACACCTTC. It codes for CASSRSGTGGAYGYTF.

The CDR3 DNA reads as TGTGCCAGCAGTTCCCGGGGGGCCGACGAAGAGACCCAGTACTTC. It is translated as CASSSRGADEETQYF. The gene calls are TRBV6-5 and TRBJ2-5, with a possible D match to TRBD2 (7 bases). Germline assignment: CDR1 MNHEY and CDR2 SVGAGI. The CDR3 consists of 15 residues. V lost 4 bases and J 3 bases, leaving 15 bases between the germline ends.

V usage is TRBV10-3 and J usage is TRBJ1-5, with 8 bases that match TRBD1. The CDR3 is 13 residues long. Trimming cost V 6 bases and J 4 bases; bases outside gene matches: 2. Germline V CDR1 and CDR2: ENHRY, SYGVKD. The CDR3 DNA sequence: TGTGCCATCAGGACAGGGGCTAATCAGCCCCAGCATTTT. The encoded protein is CAIRTGANQPQHF.

The V and J genes are TRBV29-1 and TRBJ1-1; D gene uncertain. The CDR3 contains 12 residues. Trimming left V 4 bases short and J 4 bases short, with 10 bases between. Germline CDR1 and CDR2: SQVTM and ANQGSEA. In DNA form, the CDR3 reads TGCAGCGTTGTCGCTTTCGGCACTGAAGCTTTCTTT. Residues: CSVVAFGTEAFF. The entire variable domain, with the rest obtained from reference TRBV29-1 and TRBJ1-1, is as follows: SAVISQKPSRDICQRGTSLTIQCQVDSQVTMMFWYRQQPGQSLTLIATANQGSEATYESGFVIDKFPISRPNLTFSTLTVSNMSPEDSSIYLCSVVAFGTEAFFGQGTRLTVV.

This clone was recorded a few times. The chain employs TRBV29-1 and TRBJ2-2, with 7 bases lining up with TRBD2. The ends lost 0 bases at V and 2 bases at J; junction bases unmatched: 3. The CDR3 contains 15 residues. Germline CDR1 reads SQVTM; CDR2 reads ANQGSEA. CDR3 in amino acids: CSVEDRDYNTGELFF. CDR3 DNA: TGCAGCGTTGAAGATCGGGACTATAACACCGGGGAGCTGTTTTTT.